This passage covers 2 T cell receptor beta chains from one sample sequenced in a study of monozygotic twins with inflammatory bowel disease. TCRdb reprocessed the 5' RACE reads and reports one entry per CDR3 protein, with no DNA. The sample data list some 450,000 distinct CDR3 sequences. Sequenced: blood. The receptor source for this set is a human donor with ulcerative colitis or Crohn's disease, or a healthy co-twin of an affected twin (not recorded which).

The chain recombines TRBV5-5 with TRBJ2-2; checking the TCRdb D call of TRBD1 is not possible without DNA. The CDR3 runs to 14 residues. Per germline, CDR1 SGHKS and CDR2 YYEKEE (reference sequence). The CDR3 sequence: CASSLVQVSGELFF.

V gene TRBV7-2 combines with J gene TRBJ2-7; TCRdb's D gene call, TRBD2, goes unchecked for lack of DNA. Germline V gene lookup returns CDR1 SGHTA and CDR2 FQGNSA. The CDR3 runs 16 residues. The CDR3 region is CASSPTTSGGPYEQYF.